This TCR beta chain was documented in a study of cytomegalovirus exposure and HLA in healthy donors. Study findings and constraints: Most TCR sequences were seen very rarely across donors, but some public TCRs occurred in many. Prediction of most subjects' HLA-A and HLA-B alleles by TCR beta sequences was reportedly accurate. TCR beta sequences numbering some 17,000 were associated with HLA alleles at 0.05 false discovery rate in a later analysis.

The CDR3 contains 18 residues. The germline gives CDR1 MDHEN, CDR2 SYDVKM. V lost 3 bases and J lost 7, with 25 bases in between. Primers included in the PCR were 60 Vbeta and 13 Jbeta primers. Some clones are missing from TCRdb's copy, which holds only in-frame ones; the method was immunoSEQ multiplex PCR. The sample yields 190,000 or so clones, roughly 78% seen once. In the case of this clone: Its antigen is not identified.

Sample: PBMCs. The sequence was obtained from a boy aged 5-17 years in good health and CMV-seronegative. The chain couples TRBV28 to TRBJ2-1; possible D gene TRBD1, 8 bases. The CDR3 is CASSFIVTGEGSSNEQFF. The CDR3 nucleotides read TGTGCCAGCAGTTTTATTGTGACAGGGGAGGGGTCATCGAATGAGCAGTTCTTC.